This T cell receptor beta chain was identified during a study of T-cell memory formation after mild COVID-19. About the research overall: TCR clustering was largely donor specific. Study-level findings and limits: Clones that contracted clustered mainly in CM and EM if CD4+ and in EMRA if CD8+. Clones that got smaller from day 15 to 85 had even CD4/CD8, while clones growing later tipped toward CD4+.

Many counts were recorded for this clonotype. Its antigen is as yet unknown. Using constant-segment primers, 5'RACE produced TCR alpha and TCR beta cDNA libraries carrying sample barcodes and UMIs. Via MiXCR, TCRdb re-called the 5' RACE reads, giving one row per CDR3 protein. The sample holds just over 350,000 distinct CDR3 sequences, roughly an eighth seen once. Trimming pared 7 bases from V and 6 bases from J, leaving 16 bases between. There are 13 residues in the CDR3. Per germline, CDR1 ENHRY and CDR2 SYGVKD. The rearrangement uses TRBV10-3 and TRBJ2-7, with TRBD2 as a possible D gene (6 bases). The TCR was taken from a man aged 18 to 29 who had mild COVID-19 (a few samples of this study predate the infection). Cell type and time point are not known. The sample was PBMCs or a T cell subset sorted from them (not recorded which). In DNA, the CDR3 is TGTGCCATCAACCGACTAGGAATGTTCGAGCAGTACGTC. Translation: CAINRLGMFEQYV.